This TCR beta chain was identified during a study of blood T cell repertoires in COVID-19. Study information: Italy, Spain and the United States were the sources of the convalescent and acute COVID-19 samples.

Some clones are missing from TCRdb's copy, which holds only in-frame ones; the method was immunoSEQ multiplex PCR. The sample consists of approximately 61,000 clones, almost 90% of them appearing once. CDR1 is MNHNY, CDR2 SVGAGI, per germline (reference sequence). This CDR3 contains 12 residues. Source material: peripheral blood. J is TRBJ2-7 and V is TRBV6-6, with D tentatively TRBD2 (6 bases). This TCR derives from an elderly woman with active COVID-19. The CDR3 DNA is TGTGCTAGCTCGGACTACCAACACGAGCAGTACTTC. This codes for CASSDYQHEQYF.